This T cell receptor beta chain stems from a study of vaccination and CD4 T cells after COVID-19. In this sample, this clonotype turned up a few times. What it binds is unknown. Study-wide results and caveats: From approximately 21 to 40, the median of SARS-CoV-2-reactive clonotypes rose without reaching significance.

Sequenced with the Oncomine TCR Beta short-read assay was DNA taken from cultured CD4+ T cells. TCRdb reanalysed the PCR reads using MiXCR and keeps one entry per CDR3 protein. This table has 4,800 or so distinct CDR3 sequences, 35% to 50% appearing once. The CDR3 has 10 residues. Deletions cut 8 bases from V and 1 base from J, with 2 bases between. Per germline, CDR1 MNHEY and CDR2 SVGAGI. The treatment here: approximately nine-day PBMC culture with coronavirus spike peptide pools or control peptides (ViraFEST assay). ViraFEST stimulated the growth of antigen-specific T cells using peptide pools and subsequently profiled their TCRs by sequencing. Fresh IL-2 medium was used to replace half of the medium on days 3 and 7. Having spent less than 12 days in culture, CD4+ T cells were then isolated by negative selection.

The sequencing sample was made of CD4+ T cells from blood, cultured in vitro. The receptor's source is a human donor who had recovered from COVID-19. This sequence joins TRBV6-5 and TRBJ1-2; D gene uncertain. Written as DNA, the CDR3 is TGTGCCAGCGGTAACTATGGCTACACCTTC. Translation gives CASGNYGYTF.